These 21 T cell receptor beta chains came from one sample sequenced in a study of blood T cell repertoires in COVID-19. TCRdb's copy holds only in-frame clones and misses some; the assay was immunoSEQ multiplex PCR. The sample consists of about 240,000 clones, more than 80% of them appearing once. The specimen sequenced was peripheral blood. The receptors stem from a woman aged 80 or over with COVID-19, enrolled during active disease.

The chain uses TRBV6-6 and TRBJ1-1, with D maybe TRBD1 (5 bases). CDR1 and CDR2 from the germline V gene are MNHNY and SVGAGI (reference sequence). The CDR3 is 16 residues long. V lost 2 bases, J lost 0 bases, and 13 bases lay in between. The CDR3 region is CASSYGFSGMNTEAFF. For the CDR3, the DNA is TGTGCCAGCAGTTACGGGTTTTCAGGGATGAACACTGAAGCTTTCTTT.

On this clone itself: Other DNA sequences in the sample encode the same CDR3. V and J are TRBV6-5 and TRBJ1-1; D is unresolved. The germline V and J ends were trimmed by 2 bases and 2 bases, with 6 bases remaining between them. CDR3 size: 13 residues. Germline V lookup: CDR1 MNHEY, CDR2 SVGAGI. The CDR3 here is CASSYEGNTEAFF. In nucleotides, the CDR3 is TGTGCCAGCAGTTACGAGGGCAACACTGAAGCTTTCTTT.

This chain uses TRBV11-2 with TRBJ1-6; tentative D call: TRBD1 (6 bases). Trimming left V 5 bases short and J 5 bases short, with 16 bases between. CDR1 SGHAT and CDR2 FQNNGV come from the germline V gene. This CDR3 has 16 residues. CDR3 residues: CASSLWGGGDNSPLHF. Here the CDR3 DNA reads TGTGCCAGCAGCCTCTGGGGAGGGGGTGATAATTCACCCCTCCACTTT.

The chain joins TRBV5-5 to TRBJ1-5; 12 nucleotides agree with TRBD1. The CDR3 spans 16 residues. J gave up 6 bases and V 4 bases, and 8 bases lay outside the gene matches. Germline loops: CDR1 SGHKS, CDR2 YYEKEE (reference sequence). The CDR3 region is CASSPGTGGAGQPQHF. The CDR3 nucleotides are TGTGCCAGCAGCCCTGGGACAGGGGGCGCGGGTCAGCCCCAGCATTTT.

The chain carries TRBV18 and TRBJ2-3, with a tentative D call TRBD2 (5 bases). There are 14 residues in the CDR3. With 3 bases removed from V and 6 bases from J, the gap between germline ends came to 13 bases. The V gene's germline CDR1 is KGHSH and CDR2 LQKENI. The CDR3 DNA reads TGTGCCAGCTCACCCGGGGAGCGGCGGGATACGCAGTATTTT. Translation: CASSPGERRDTQYF.

This clone was observed a handful of times. The rearrangement joins TRBV27 to TRBJ1-1; no definite D call. There are 13 residues in the CDR3. Germline values: CDR1 MNHEY, CDR2 SMNVEV (reference sequence). V lost 4 bases and J 0 bases, leaving 6 bases between the germline ends. The CDR3 spells CASSYMLNTEAFF. CDR3 bases: TGTGCCAGCAGTTACATGCTGAACACTGAAGCTTTCTTT.

The chain is built from TRBV5-6 and TRBJ2-1; 9 nucleotides align to TRBD2. The trim removed 2 bases at V and 7 bases at J, leaving 7 bases unmatched. Per germline, CDR1 SGHDT and CDR2 YYEEEE. The CDR3 contains 15 residues. The CDR3 DNA reads as TGTGCCAGCAGCTTTATTTCGGCGGGGGGGAATGAGCAGTTCTTC. Translating it yields CASSFISAGGNEQFF.

The chain employs TRBV5-5 and TRBJ1-6; 9 bases agree with TRBD1. There are 17 residues in the CDR3. V lost 4 bases, J lost 8 bases, and 13 bases stayed unmatched. Germline CDR1 and CDR2: SGHKS and YYEKEE (reference sequence). The CDR3 DNA reads TGTGCCAGCAGCCTTAGTCCCGGGACAGGGACGGATTCACCCCTCCACTTT. Residues: CASSLSPGTGTDSPLHF. Supplemented by reference TRBV5-5 and TRBJ1-6, the full variable domain reads DAGVTQSPTHLIKTRGQQVTLRCSPISGHKSVSWYQQVLGQGPQFIFQYYEKEERGRGNFPDRFSARQFPNYSSELNVNALLLGDSALYLCASSLSPGTGTDSPLHFGNGTRLTVT.

V gene TRBV18 combines with J gene TRBJ2-3; D is uncertain. Germline assignment: CDR1 KGHSH and CDR2 LQKENI. The germline V and J ends were trimmed by 4 bases and 2 bases, with 7 bases remaining between them. The CDR3 sequence is 13 residues long. This CDR3 is CASSLPSTDTQYF. CDR3 sequence (DNA): TGTGCCAGCTCACTTCCTTCCACAGATACGCAGTATTTT.

The chain employs TRBV4-1 and TRBJ2-5, with 9 bases that match TRBD2. The germline gives CDR1 MGHRA, CDR2 YSYEKL. Trimming took 1 base from V and 7 from J; bases not matched to a gene: 7. The CDR3 covers 15 residues. In nucleotides, the CDR3 is TGCGCCAGCAGCCAAGTTCAAGGCGGGGGGGGGACCCAGTACTTC. Translating gives CASSQVQGGGGTQYF.

The chain is built from TRBV3-1 (or the pseudogene TRBV3-2) and TRBJ2-2; TRBD2 agrees at 11 bases. V shed 1 base, J shed 5 bases, and the junction held 3 bases outside the gene matches. The germline V gene has CDR1 LGHDT and CDR2 YNNKEL (reference sequence). The CDR3 sequence is 16 residues long. The CDR3 coding sequence is TGTGCCAGCAGCCAAGTAGCGGGAGGGCGGACCGGGGAGCTGTTTTTT. This translates into CASSQVAGGRTGELFF.

The chain has TRBV19 and TRBJ2-7; 8 bases line up with TRBD2. The CDR3 has 14 amino acids. Germline trimming cut 5 bases from V and 2 bases from J; bases unmatched to any gene: 5. Per germline, CDR1 LNHDA and CDR2 SQIVND (reference sequence). As DNA, the CDR3 is TGTGCCAGTAGTCAAAGACTAGCGCCCTACGAGCAGTACTTC. Amino acid sequence: CASSQRLAPYEQYF.

In its sample, this clone was seen many times. The rearrangement joins TRBV29-1 to TRBJ2-3; 7 bases agree with TRBD2. In germline, CDR1 is SQVTM, CDR2 ANQGSEA. The CDR3 totals 14 residues. The V segment lost 4 bases and the J segment 2 bases; nucleotides outside the gene matches: 6. The CDR3 DNA reads as TGCAGCGTTGTGGGCGCGGGAGCCACAGATACGCAGTATTTT. This gives the protein CSVVGAGATDTQYF.

The gene calls are TRBV3-1 (or the pseudogene TRBV3-2) and TRBJ1-2; a possible D gene is TRBD1 (5 bases). The V gene's germline CDR1 is LGHDT and CDR2 YNNKEL (reference sequence). The CDR3 is 14 residues long. V was pared by 1 base and J by 3 bases, with 9 bases between. CDR3 DNA sequence: TGTGCCAGCAGCCAAGGGGAGGGGTACTATGGCTACACCTTC. Protein product: CASSQGEGYYGYTF.

CDR3: CASRATGGGTEAFF. In DNA form, the CDR3 reads TGCGCCAGCAGGGCTACAGGGGGCGGGACTGAAGCTTTCTTT. The gene calls are TRBV5-1 and TRBJ1-1; 9 bases are a match to TRBD1. This CDR3 region has 14 residues. Germline V gene lookup returns CDR1 SGHRS and CDR2 YFSETQ. V trimming: 5 bases; J trimming: 5 bases; junction bases outside the gene matches: 7.

The chain recombines TRBV3-1 (or the pseudogene TRBV3-2) with TRBJ1-1, with D unresolved. V was trimmed by 1 base and J by 8 bases, leaving 14 bases between them. Germline V gives CDR1 LGHDT, CDR2 YNNKEL (reference sequence). CDR3 length: 14 amino acids. The CDR3 DNA reads TGTGCCAGCAGCCAAGCAGTGGGCAGGAAGGAAGCTTTCTTT. As protein: CASSQAVGRKEAFF.

The genes are TRBV28 and TRBJ1-2; D is undetermined. Germline CDR1 and CDR2: MDHEN and SYDVKM. The germline V and J ends were trimmed by 3 bases and 1 base, with 6 bases remaining between them. This CDR3 is 13 amino acids long. The CDR3 DNA follows: TGTGCCAGCAGTTTCGGGATTAACTATGGCTACACCTTC. Protein: CASSFGINYGYTF.

The chain has TRBV18 and TRBJ1-5; 7 bases line up with TRBD1. This CDR3 comprises 17 residues. Germline-derived CDR1 and CDR2 are KGHSH and LQKENI. V shed 6 bases and J 1 base; nucleotides not matched to a gene: 12. The CDR3 loop is CASSEYTGAFSNQPQHF. CDR3 DNA: TGTGCCAGCTCCGAATATACAGGGGCATTCAGCAATCAGCCCCAGCATTTT.

This clone was picked up a small number of times. The chain recombines TRBV7-2 with TRBJ1-5, with D tentatively TRBD1 (5 bases). CDR3 length: 16 amino acids. The V end lost 3 bases, the J end lost 6 bases, and 18 bases lay between the germline ends. CDR1 is SGHTA, CDR2 FQGNSA, per germline. The CDR3 is CASSFDRTGPSQPQHF. CDR3 nucleotides: TGTGCCAGCAGCTTCGATCGTACAGGTCCATCTCAGCCCCAGCATTTT.

This clone was detected only once. The gene calls are TRBV6-5 and TRBJ2-7; 7 positions agree with TRBD2. CDR3 length equals 15 residues. J was trimmed by 2 bases and V by 2 bases; bases with no gene match: 6. Germline assignment: CDR1 MNHEY and CDR2 SVGAGI. In DNA, the CDR3 is TGTGCCAGCAGTTACGGTAGCGGGCGCACCTACGAGCAGTACTTC. Translating gives CASSYGSGRTYEQYF.

The genes are TRBV18 and TRBJ2-7; D perhaps matches TRBD2 (6 bases). CDR3 length: 14 residues. The germline V gene has CDR1 KGHSH and CDR2 LQKENI. V was cut by 2 bases and J by 6 bases, with 14 bases left in between. For the CDR3, the DNA is TGTGCCAGCTCACCATTGGCTAGCGAATCCGAGCAGTACTTC. Its translation is CASSPLASESEQYF.